Listed below are T cell receptor beta chains from one sample, sequenced in a study of blood T cells in healthy people across ages. TCRdb reanalysed the 5' RACE reads using MiXCR and keeps one entry per CDR3 protein. Counted here are about 570,000 distinct CDR3 sequences, about 26% occurring once; the ten biggest clones make up 18%. The specimen was blood. The receptor source for this set is a woman in her 70s in good health. Both conserved end residues are part of each CDR3. A D gene is named only where the DNA matches it firmly. A clone size is listed for some rows: how often the clone was seen (once, few, many), or a class if it is expanded.

v_gene: TRBV4-2; d_gene: TRBD2; abundance: .; j_gene: TRBJ2-1; len: 17; CDR3nt: TGTGCCAGCAGCCAAGTCCTAGTAGGGACTAAGGTAAATGAGCAGTTCTTC; CDR3aa: CASSQVLVGTKVNEQFF
v_gene: TRBV6-2/TRBV6-3; d_gene: .; abundance: many; j_gene: TRBJ2-5; len: 14; CDR3nt: TGTGCCAGCAGTTACTCCACTCCCCAAGAGACCCAGTACTTC; CDR3aa: CASSYSTPQETQYF
v_gene: TRBV14; d_gene: TRBD1; abundance: .; j_gene: TRBJ2-1; len: 15; CDR3nt: TGTGCCAGCAGCCGACTCACAGGGGGCTTAAATGAGCAGTTCTTC; CDR3aa: CASSRLTGGLNEQFF
v_gene: TRBV12-3/TRBV12-4; d_gene: .; abundance: few; j_gene: TRBJ2-7; len: 12; CDR3nt: TGTGCCTCCCGGAGTTTCTCCTACGAGCAGTACTTC; CDR3aa: CASRSFSYEQYF
v_gene: TRBV20-1; d_gene: .; abundance: .; j_gene: TRBJ1-4; len: 13; CDR3nt: TGCAGTGGTAAGATGGGCGCCAAGGAAGAACTGTTTTTT; CDR3aa: CSGKMGAKEELFF
v_gene: TRBV29-1; d_gene: .; abundance: .; j_gene: TRBJ2-6; len: 14; CDR3nt: TGCAGCGTTGAGGGGGTGTCCGGGGCCAACGTCCTGACTTTC; CDR3aa: CSVEGVSGANVLTF
v_gene: TRBV7-2; d_gene: .; abundance: few; j_gene: TRBJ1-4; len: 16; CDR3nt: TGTGCCAGCAGCTTGCAGAGACAAACAACTAATGAAAAACTGTTTTTT; CDR3aa: CASSLQRQTTNEKLFF
v_gene: TRBV24-1; d_gene: .; abundance: .; j_gene: TRBJ2-7; len: 13; CDR3nt: TGTGCCACCAGTGGTGTGAGCTCCTACGAGCAGTACTTC; CDR3aa: CATSGVSSYEQYF
v_gene: TRBV4-1; d_gene: TRBD1; abundance: .; j_gene: TRBJ2-4; len: 13; CDR3nt: TGCGCCAGCCGAGGGACAGAAAAAAACATTCAGTACTTC; CDR3aa: CASRGTEKNIQYF
v_gene: TRBV5-1; d_gene: .; abundance: .; j_gene: TRBJ2-6; len: 19; CDR3nt: TGCGCCAGCAGCTCCCGGACGGAGCTTGATGGATCTGGGGCCAACGTCCTGACTTTC; CDR3aa: CASSSRTELDGSGANVLTF
v_gene: TRBV12-3/TRBV12-4; d_gene: .; abundance: few; j_gene: TRBJ2-5; len: 14; CDR3nt: TGTGCCAGCACCCGGGGTGCGGGGAAAGAGACCCAGTACTTC; CDR3aa: CASTRGAGKETQYF
v_gene: TRBV10-3; d_gene: .; abundance: .; j_gene: TRBJ1-2; len: 14; CDR3nt: TGTGCCATCAGTGGCCCACAGGGCGCCTATGGCTACACCTTC; CDR3aa: CAISGPQGAYGYTF
v_gene: TRBV20-1; d_gene: TRBD2; abundance: .; j_gene: TRBJ2-7; len: 18; CDR3nt: TGCAGTGTGCAGATGGGCTTCAGGACTAGCGGGAGTAGGTACGAGCAGTACTTC; CDR3aa: CSVQMGFRTSGSRYEQYF
v_gene: TRBV20-1; d_gene: .; abundance: few; j_gene: TRBJ2-5; len: 11; CDR3nt: TGCAGTGCCAGGGGACTAAAGAAGCAGTACTTC; CDR3aa: CSARGLKKQYF
v_gene: TRBV29-1; d_gene: .; abundance: few; j_gene: TRBJ2-7; len: 13; CDR3nt: TGCAGCGTAGCGACGGACACCTGGTACGAGCAGTACTTC; CDR3aa: CSVATDTWYEQYF
v_gene: TRBV2; d_gene: .; abundance: .; j_gene: TRBJ2-2; len: 15; CDR3nt: TGTGCCAGCAGTGAGCTGGGAGCGCCGGCCGGGGAGCTGTTTTTT; CDR3aa: CASSELGAPAGELFF
v_gene: TRBV6-6; d_gene: TRBD1; abundance: few; j_gene: TRBJ1-5; len: 15; CDR3nt: TGTGCCAGCAGCATCGGACAGGGGGCCGGGCAGCCCCAGCATTTT; CDR3aa: CASSIGQGAGQPQHF
v_gene: TRBV4-3; d_gene: .; abundance: .; j_gene: TRBJ1-1; len: 14; CDR3nt: TGCGCCAGCAGCCACGGACACGAGGACACTGAAGCTTTCTTT; CDR3aa: CASSHGHEDTEAFF
v_gene: TRBV12-3/TRBV12-4; d_gene: TRBD1; abundance: few; j_gene: TRBJ2-5; len: 16; CDR3nt: TGTGCCAGCAGTACCATAGGGACAGGGGGAAAAGAGACCCAGTACTTC; CDR3aa: CASSTIGTGGKETQYF
v_gene: TRBV7-2; d_gene: TRBD1; abundance: few; j_gene: TRBJ1-1; len: 14; CDR3nt: TGTGCCAGCAGCGCGACAGGGACGAACACTGAAGCTTTCTTT; CDR3aa: CASSATGTNTEAFF
v_gene: TRBV7-2; d_gene: TRBD2; abundance: .; j_gene: TRBJ2-5; len: 18; CDR3nt: TGTGCCAGCAGCTTAGTACGTAGCGGGGGTGCCTCAGGAGAGACCCAGTACTTC; CDR3aa: CASSLVRSGGASGETQYF
v_gene: TRBV7-3; d_gene: .; abundance: .; j_gene: TRBJ1-1; len: 14; CDR3nt: TGTGCCAGCAGCGTACAGGCACAGAACACTGAAGCTTCCTTT; CDR3aa: CASSVQAQNTEASF
v_gene: TRBV4-1; d_gene: .; abundance: few; j_gene: TRBJ2-1; len: 15; CDR3nt: TGCGCCAGCAGCCAAGGTCGCCAGTCCTACAATGAGCAGTTCTTC; CDR3aa: CASSQGRQSYNEQFF
v_gene: TRBV7-3; d_gene: .; abundance: .; j_gene: TRBJ2-6; len: 14; CDR3nt: TGTGCCAGCAGCCCCGAGAGACTGGCCAACGTCCTGACTTTC; CDR3aa: CASSPERLANVLTF
v_gene: TRBV6-1; d_gene: TRBD1; abundance: few; j_gene: TRBJ2-1; len: 14; CDR3nt: TGTGCCAGCATCTGGGACAGGGAGTCGAATGAGCAGTTCTTC; CDR3aa: CASIWDRESNEQFF
v_gene: TRBV20-1; d_gene: .; abundance: few; j_gene: TRBJ2-5; len: 14; CDR3nt: TGCAGTGCTTCGGACTACCGGGGCCTAGAGACCCAGTACTTC; CDR3aa: CSASDYRGLETQYF
v_gene: TRBV29-1; d_gene: .; abundance: .; j_gene: TRBJ2-5; len: 13; CDR3nt: TGCAGCTCTACCCGGCCTCTACGAGAGACCCAGTACTTC; CDR3aa: CSSTRPLRETQYF
v_gene: TRBV12-3/TRBV12-4; d_gene: .; abundance: .; j_gene: TRBJ2-2; len: 14; CDR3nt: TGTGCCAGCAGTTTAGGTGGTGTCGCCGGGGAGCTGTTTTTT; CDR3aa: CASSLGGVAGELFF
v_gene: TRBV6-5; d_gene: .; abundance: .; j_gene: TRBJ2-5; len: 13; CDR3nt: TGTGCCAGCCGCATCACAGGGAGGGAGACCCAGTACTTC; CDR3aa: CASRITGRETQYF
v_gene: TRBV7-6; d_gene: TRBD1; abundance: .; j_gene: TRBJ1-4; len: 13; CDR3nt: TGTGCCAGCAGCTCTCACAGGGGAGAAAAACTGTTTTTT; CDR3aa: CASSSHRGEKLFF
v_gene: TRBV20-1; d_gene: TRBD1; abundance: .; j_gene: TRBJ1-1; len: 16; CDR3nt: TGCAGTGCTAGGGGAATAAGGGGGCCGGCAAGCACTGAAGCTTTCTTT; CDR3aa: CSARGIRGPASTEAFF
v_gene: TRBV7-6; d_gene: .; abundance: .; j_gene: TRBJ1-4; len: 16; CDR3nt: TGTGCCAGCAGCTTAGCGCAGCCAGGAGCAAATGAAAAACTGTTTTTT; CDR3aa: CASSLAQPGANEKLFF
v_gene: TRBV11-3; d_gene: TRBD1; abundance: few; j_gene: TRBJ2-6; len: 17; CDR3nt: TGTGCCAGCAGCCTAGGGACAGCAAGCTCTGGGGCCAACGTCCTGACTTTC; CDR3aa: CASSLGTASSGANVLTF
v_gene: TRBV2; d_gene: .; abundance: few; j_gene: TRBJ2-3; len: 12; CDR3nt: TGTGCCAGTAGCACCGGGGCAGATACGCAGTATTTT; CDR3aa: CASSTGADTQYF
v_gene: TRBV11-2; d_gene: TRBD1; abundance: .; j_gene: TRBJ1-4; len: 15; CDR3nt: TGTGCCAGCAGCTTAAGGGAGGGGGCATATGAAAAACTGTTTTTT; CDR3aa: CASSLREGAYEKLFF
v_gene: TRBV20-1; d_gene: TRBD2; abundance: few; j_gene: TRBJ2-7; len: 15; CDR3nt: TGCAGTGCTCCCCGGGGAGGGCAGGTAATGGGTGAGCAGTACTTC; CDR3aa: CSAPRGGQVMGEQYF
v_gene: TRBV19; d_gene: .; abundance: once; j_gene: TRBJ1-2; len: 15; CDR3nt: TGTGCCAGTAGTGTGGACCATCGGATGGGCTATGGCTACACCTTC; CDR3aa: CASSVDHRMGYGYTF
v_gene: TRBV20-1; d_gene: TRBD2; abundance: .; j_gene: TRBJ2-3; len: 16; CDR3nt: TGCAGTGCTGATGGACTAGCGGGGGCTAGCACAGATACGCAGTATTTT; CDR3aa: CSADGLAGASTDTQYF
v_gene: TRBV6-2/TRBV6-3; d_gene: TRBD2; abundance: few; j_gene: TRBJ2-1; len: 18; CDR3nt: TGTGCCAGCAGTTACTTTAGGGGTCGGACTAGCGGCTACAATGAGCAGTTCTTC; CDR3aa: CASSYFRGRTSGYNEQFF
v_gene: TRBV5-1; d_gene: .; abundance: few; j_gene: TRBJ1-1; len: 14; CDR3nt: TGCGCCAGCAGCCTGAGTGAGGTGTGGACTGAAGCTTTCTTT; CDR3aa: CASSLSEVWTEAFF